This TCR beta chain was sequenced during a study of post-analysis software for immune sequencing data. The wider study: Disease trajectories encompassed relapsing-remitting, secondary progressive and progressive-relapsing multiple sclerosis. Overall study findings and caveats: Patients used roughly five TRBV segments, including TRBV5-6, TRBV5-1 and TRBV20-1, more often than controls.

Comment on this clonotype: Antigen specificity is unknown.

Germline CDR1 reads SNHLY; CDR2 reads FYNNEI. CDR3 length: 17 residues. The V gene end was trimmed by 7 bases and the J gene end by 2 bases; junction bases not matched to a gene: 14. Unique-molecular-identifier-tagged TCR beta cDNA libraries were used. The yield from roughly 1 to 10 million T cells was 500,000 or so cDNA molecules in total. Each CDR3 protein is one row after TCRdb ran MiXCR on the PCR reads. The table has about 540,000 distinct CDR3 sequences, less than 40% seen once. Sequencing was carried out using blood. The chain combines TRBV2 with TRBJ2-3; TRBD2 matches at 8 bases. This TCR was sampled from a girl aged 2-17 years with multiple sclerosis. The CDR3 sequence: CASKGLVTGPVTDTQYF. The DNA for the CDR3 is TGTGCCAGCAAGGGACTAGTTACGGGCCCCGTCACAGATACGCAGTATTTT. The entire variable domain, with the rest obtained from reference TRBV2 and TRBJ2-3, is as follows: EPEVTQTPSHQVTQMGQEVILRCVPISNHLYFYWYRQILGQKVEFLVSFYNNEISEKSEIFDDQFSVERPDGSNFTLKIRSTKLEDSAMYFCASKGLVTGPVTDTQYFGPGTRLTVL.